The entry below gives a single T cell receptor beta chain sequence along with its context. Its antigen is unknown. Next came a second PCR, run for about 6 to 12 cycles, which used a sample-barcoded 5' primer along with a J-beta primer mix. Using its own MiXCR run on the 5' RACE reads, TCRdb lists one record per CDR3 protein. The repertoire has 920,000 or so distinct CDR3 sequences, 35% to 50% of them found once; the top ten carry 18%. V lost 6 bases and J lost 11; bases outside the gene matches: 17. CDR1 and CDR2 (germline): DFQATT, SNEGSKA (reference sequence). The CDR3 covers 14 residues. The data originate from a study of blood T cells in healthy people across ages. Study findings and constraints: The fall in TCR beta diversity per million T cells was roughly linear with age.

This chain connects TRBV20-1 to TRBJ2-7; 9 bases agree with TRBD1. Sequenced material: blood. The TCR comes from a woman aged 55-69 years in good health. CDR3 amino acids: CSATGTGLSTREYF. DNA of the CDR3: TGCAGTGCCACGGGGACAGGGTTATCTACGAGAGAGTACTTC.